This T cell receptor (beta chain) was observed in a study of neurological immune-mediated disorders. Trimming pared 0 bases from V and 11 bases from J, leaving 25 bases between. This CDR3 is 17 amino acids long. Germline loops: CDR1 SGHDN, CDR2 FVKESK. TCRdb recomputed calls from the 5' RACE reads with MiXCR, one row per CDR3 protein. The sample includes 57,000 or so distinct CDR3 sequences, around 10% of them seen just once. This clonotype was detected many times. The TCR sequence derives from a man aged 55-75 years in good health. J is TRBJ1-2 and V is TRBV14; the D gene is possibly TRBD1 (5 bases). The sample taken for sequencing was PBMCs. The CDR3 nucleotides read TGTGCCAGCAGCCAAGATCAGGGTTCCATGGGGCATATGCGGTACACCTTC. This sequence encodes CASSQDQGSMGHMRYTF.